Shown below are 18 T cell receptor beta chains from a single sample sequenced in a study of cytomegalovirus exposure and HLA in healthy donors. Primers: 60 Vbeta forward and 13 Jbeta reverse. Data came from immunoSEQ multiplex PCR; TCRdb stores just in-frame clones and leaves some out. The sample carries about 270,000 clones, around 65% recorded once. The sample consisted of PBMCs. Receptors originate from a female donor in good health and CMV-seronegative.

A note on this clone: The identical CDR3 is also encoded by other nucleotide sequences in the sample. The rearrangement links TRBV11-3 to TRBJ2-1; 7 bases line up with TRBD2. J lost 7 bases, V lost 4 bases, and 1 base had no gene match. The CDR3 length is 12 residues. The germline V gene has CDR1 SGHNT and CDR2 YENEEA. The CDR3 region is CASSYSGNEQFF. CDR3 bases: TGTGCCAGCAGCTATAGCGGGAATGAGCAGTTCTTC.

The chain recombines TRBV9 with TRBJ2-7; TRBD2 might be the D (6 bases). Trimming pared 7 bases from V and 6 bases from J, leaving 20 bases between. This CDR3 is built from 14 residues. Germline assignment: CDR1 SGDLS and CDR2 YYNGEE. The chain's CDR3 is CASGPLGEAREQYF. The CDR3 DNA is TGTGCCAGCGGGCCCTTGGGGGAGGCGCGCGAGCAGTACTTC.

The chain recombines TRBV6-1 with TRBJ1-4; D gene uncertain. CDR1 is MNHNS and CDR2 is SASEGT in the germline V gene. Trimming pared 5 bases from V and 5 bases from J, leaving 15 bases between. CDR3 size: 15 residues. CDR3 nucleotide sequence: TGTGCCAGCAGTCCGTTGGTGGGAGGGAATGAAAAACTGTTTTTT. It specifies CASSPLVGGNEKLFF.

This clone has more than one count but fewer than ten. This rearrangement joins TRBV7-6 to TRBJ1-4, with 10 bases matching TRBD1. Germline CDR1 and CDR2: SGHVS and FNYEAQ. The CDR3 length is 16 residues. V was pared by 5 bases and J by 7 bases, with 10 bases of the junction left unmatched. The CDR3 region is CASSQGQGVRGEKLFF. The CDR3 nucleotides read TGTGCCAGCAGCCAAGGACAGGGGGTTCGGGGTGAAAAACTGTTTTTT.

J is TRBJ2-7 and V is TRBV5-4, with a tentative D call TRBD2 (6 bases). Germline V gives CDR1 SGHNT, CDR2 YYREEE (reference sequence). V lost 3 bases and J 6 bases, leaving 22 bases between the germline ends. This CDR3 comprises 16 residues. This CDR3 reads CASSSPGAGAPSEQYF. The CDR3 region has the DNA TGTGCCAGCAGCTCTCCGGGAGCGGGCGCCCCCTCCGAGCAGTACTTC.

J is TRBJ1-1 and V is TRBV5-1; TRBD1 might be the D (5 bases). V was cut by 4 bases and J by 3 bases, with 19 bases left in between. Germline assignment: CDR1 SGHRS and CDR2 YFSETQ. CDR3 size: 16 residues. The CDR3 nucleotides read TGCGCCAGCAGCACAACGCTAGGGGCGCAACACACTGAAGCTTTCTTT. Its translation is CASSTTLGAQHTEAFF.

The V and J genes are TRBV7-8 and TRBJ2-7; D is perhaps TRBD2 (5 bases). V was clipped by 4 bases and J by 3 bases, with 22 bases between them. The CDR3 totals 17 residues. Germline CDR1 reads SGHVS; CDR2 reads FQNEAQ. The chain's CDR3 is CASSSVGSKVGNYEQYF. CDR3 DNA sequence: TGTGCCAGCAGCTCCGTCGGCTCCAAGGTCGGGAACTACGAGCAGTACTTC.

The gene calls are TRBV7-2 and TRBJ2-7; 11 nucleotides agree with TRBD2. J gave up 2 bases and V 4 bases, and 1 base lay outside the gene matches. Germline-derived CDR1 and CDR2 are SGHTA and FQGNSA. The CDR3 totals 14 residues. Here the CDR3 reads CASSSSGRPYEQYF. In nucleotides, the CDR3 is TGTGCCAGCAGCTCTAGCGGGAGGCCCTACGAGCAGTACTTC.

The chain links TRBV11-2 to TRBJ2-1; 10 positions agree with TRBD1. Germline V gene lookup returns CDR1 SGHAT and CDR2 FQNNGV. The CDR3 spans 16 residues. Trimming took 6 bases from V and 5 from J; bases not matched to a gene: 10. CDR3 in DNA: TGTGCCAGCAGTCGCCTCCGGGACAGGGGCCACAATGAGCAGTTCTTC. It yields the protein CASSRLRDRGHNEQFF.

The table lists this clone with a few counts. DNA for the CDR3: TGTGCCAGCAGTTACGGGAGGACAGATACGCAGTATTTT. Encoded protein: CASSYGRTDTQYF. The chain carries TRBV28 and TRBJ2-3, with TRBD2 matching 7 bases. V dropped 4 bases and J dropped 3; count of bases not matched to a gene: 1. Germline CDR1 reads MDHEN; CDR2 reads SYDVKM. The CDR3 is 13 amino acids.

This clone was detected a few times. V is TRBV2 and J is TRBJ2-7; D unresolved. CDR3 length equals 12 residues. Trimming removed 2 bases at V and 4 bases at J, with 6 bases between. CDR1 is SNHLY, CDR2 FYNNEI, per germline. The CDR3 bases are TGTGCCAGCAGTGAAAGCCGTTACGAGCAGTACTTC. Residues: CASSESRYEQYF.

V and J are TRBV7-9 and TRBJ1-1; no clear D. Trimming cost V 7 bases and J 6 bases, with 18 bases left between them. Per germline, CDR1 SEHNR and CDR2 FQNEAQ (reference sequence). The CDR3 covers 14 residues. This CDR3 is CASTGNEGRSEAFF. The CDR3 DNA sequence: TGTGCCAGCACGGGTAATGAGGGTAGGTCTGAAGCTTTCTTT.

This sequence joins TRBV5-1 and TRBJ2-7; 8 bases line up with TRBD1. V dropped 4 bases and J dropped 4; count of bases not matched to a gene: 7. Germline loops: CDR1 SGHRS, CDR2 YFSETQ. The CDR3 extends over 14 amino acids. CDR3 protein: CASSANTGGYEQYF. The CDR3 nucleotides are TGCGCCAGCAGCGCGAATACAGGGGGATACGAGCAGTACTTC.

This clone was recorded once. The V and J genes are TRBV28 and TRBJ1-5, with 10 bases identical to TRBD1. Germline assignment: CDR1 MDHEN and CDR2 SYDVKM. This CDR3 is built from 14 residues. With V trimmed by 6 bases and J by 7 bases, 6 bases remained unmatched. This CDR3 reads CASRPTGGGQPQHF. CDR3 in DNA: TGTGCCAGCAGGCCGACAGGGGGCGGCCAGCCCCAGCATTTT.

V usage is TRBV4-1 and J usage is TRBJ2-7; D gene ambiguous. This CDR3 region has 15 residues. Germline CDR1 MGHRA, CDR2 YSYEKL. Trimming left V 1 base short and J 2 bases short, with 12 bases between. The CDR3 bases are TGCGCCAGCAGCCAAGCAAGCACTCTTGCCTACGAGCAGTACTTC. Amino acid sequence: CASSQASTLAYEQYF.

The rearrangement uses TRBV27 and TRBJ2-1; 10 bases map to TRBD1. The CDR3 contains 18 residues. Trimming took 3 bases from V and 4 from J; bases not matched to a gene: 12. In germline, CDR1 is MNHEY, CDR2 SMNVEV (reference sequence). The CDR3 DNA sequence: TGTGCCAGCAGTTTCCTTCTCTCCGGGACAGGGGCGTACAATGAGCAGTTCTTC. This codes for CASSFLLSGTGAYNEQFF.

This clone was detected only once. The genes are TRBV21-1 and TRBJ2-5; the table assigns TRBD2, which was not confirmed against the DNA. TRBV21-1 is a documented pseudogene. This CDR3 has 15 amino acids. The CDR3 DNA reads TGTGCCAGCAGCCCTTTGACTAGCGCCCAAGAGACCCAGTACTTC. The encoded protein is CASSPLTSAQETQYF.

The rearrangement joins TRBV18 to TRBJ2-7, with TRBD1 as a possible D gene (5 bases). The V end lost 1 base, the J end lost 2 bases, and 9 bases lay between the germline ends. CDR3 length: 14 residues. Germline V gene sequence: CDR1 KGHSH, CDR2 LQKENI. The CDR3 region has the DNA TGTGCCAGCTCACCACTCACAGGAACCTACGAGCAGTACTTC. Residues: CASSPLTGTYEQYF.